This T cell receptor (beta chain) was observed in a study of cytomegalovirus exposure and HLA in healthy donors (dated 2017 in TCRdb). With regard to the full study: An earlier analysis of several hundred of the donors reported 276 Gb of sequence data and 100 million to 120 million unique TCR beta sequences obtained from about 179 million T cells. A later genetic analysis used genome-wide SNP genotypes for about 60% of the roughly 700 donors, treating that subset as a discovery cohort. The T cell repertoires of roughly 660 subjects were profiled by immunosequencing and related to cytomegalovirus serostatus. HLA typing covered class I and class II loci at four-digit resolution. Every discovery cohort repertoire had been produced on one sequencing platform. Donor age, sex, ethnicity and CMV serostatus were compiled alongside the repertoire data. In an earlier analysis of a few hundred of the donors, high-throughput TCR beta sequencing was used to judge whether each TCR beta V gene segment behaved as functional or pseudogenic. The study aimed to test whether cataloging public T cell receptors could reveal signatures of past pathogen exposure. On average, about 240,000 unique TCR beta nucleotide sequences were sequenced per donor among 398 genotyped donors of the cohort, with roughly 20% of those sequences being non-productive. The number of donors typed differed by locus, with 629-630 for A, B, C, DRB1 and DQB1, roughly 520 for DQA1, some 570 for DPA1, and about 450 for DPB1. An early release that covered several hundred HLA-typed donors contained about 300 gigabases of sequencing data and 85 million to 100 million unique TCR sequences. A separate validation cohort of roughly 130 different subjects was used in addition to the roughly 700-subject first cohort. Of the 398 genotyped donors, 75% to 85% were placed in the genetic ancestry cluster associated with self-reported Caucasian donors. The later analysis used no new phenotypic data to find candidate immune exposures, relying instead on TCR beta sequences and their occurrence across donors. In a later analysis, previously published TCR beta repertoires from fewer than 750 donors were re-analyzed and high-resolution HLA genotyping was added so that TCR occurrence patterns could be studied. Roughly five DR-DQ haplotypes were handled as single units for association and clustering because linkage in the cohort was strong. High-throughput TCR immunosequencing, statistical association of individual TCRs with disease status, and machine learning were combined to predict cytomegalovirus infection status.

The library relied on the immunoSEQ multiplex PCR assay. For the multiplex PCR, a mixture combining 60 forward primers for TCR Vbeta segments and 13 reverse primers for TCR Jbeta segments was used. A multiplex PCR assay on genomic DNA amplified the CDR3 region of rearranged TCR beta genes. On the Illumina HiSeq System, the amplified TCR beta libraries were sequenced as 87-base-pair reads. Turning to the authors' computational methods: A later analysis tallied around 80 million unique TCR beta chains across the 640 or so repertoires, and approximately 11 million of those chains were shared by two or more donors. Raw reads were error-corrected and collapsed into unique sequences by a nearest-neighbor algorithm in which closely related sequences were merged to remove PCR and sequencing errors. V, D and J gene segments were assigned by aligning CDR3 sequences to IMGT reference sequences. Each retained sequence needed at least a six-nucleotide match to both a V gene segment and a J gene segment. Rearrangements were classified as productive when the CDR3 lacked stop codons and remained in frame with V and J, and all other rearrangements were classified as non-productive. CDR3 was defined according to IMGT convention as the region running from the second conserved V-encoded cysteine to the conserved J-encoded phenylalanine. In an earlier analysis of roughly 610 of the donors, sequences lacking an unambiguous match to a single V gene segment were excluded. An earlier analysis of almost 600 of the donors classified V segments as functional when productive rearrangements were above 56.7% and as segregating when the standard deviation between donors was above 5%. A statistical classification framework was developed to diagnose cytomegalovirus status using the catalog of TCR beta chain sequences. V and J gene assignment, in a later analysis, came from comparing TCR nucleotide sequences with IMGT/GENE-DB human TR gene sequences. A later analysis assigned CDR3 sequences and most-parsimonious VDJ recombination scenarios with the TCRdist pipeline. In a later analysis, each TCR beta chain was defined by its CDR3 amino acid sequence together with its V-gene family, and reads lacking a unique V-gene family were excluded. As a way to deal with suspected cross-contamination and a sequencing artifact, a later analysis dropped roughly 620 nucleotide sequences that were highly shared and had low generation probability. In a later analysis, a clonal expansion index for each public chain was calculated from normalized within-repertoire ranks of inferred template counts. Generation probabilities in a later analysis came from a VDJ recombination model fitted to out-of-frame rearrangements, and those results were checked against IGoR. Hypergeometric tests were used in a later analysis to score TCR-TCR, TCR-HLA and TCR-CMV co-occurrence, with a repertoire-size bias correction applied to the TCR pairs. To estimate false discovery rates, a later analysis permuted the HLA or CMV assignments 20 times. In a later analysis, co-occurring TCRs were grouped with DBSCAN, and TCRdist sequence similarity was added when clustering was performed within HLA-allele-positive subsets. For co-occurrence clustering, repertoires with fewer than 30,000 or more than 120,000 public chains were excluded, along with roughly 5 repertoires with anomalous nucleotide sharing. This immuneACCESS table, as held by TCRdb, lists in-frame sequences with V and J called but not all clones. Of the missing ones, under half trace to an unresolved V gene in checked studies; the others have no known cause. The V and J calls and clone size come from that table; D and trimming were worked out from the DNA. In all, the sample holds roughly 110,000 clones, and around 80% of those were seen once. Roughly 3.6% of the sample is held by the ten biggest clonotypes.

Beyond this particular receptor, the publication reports: A further reported finding was that TCR beta sequences accurately predicted the HLA-A and HLA-B alleles for most subjects in the first cohort. Several of the top co-occurrence clusters appeared to be linked to parvovirus B19, influenza, CMV and Epstein-Barr virus, according to a later analysis. Correlated functional status among segregating V segments might be attributable to linkage disequilibrium, but an unknown experimental factor could not be ruled out. A later analysis found that TCR association rates varied across HLA loci, with DRB1 alleles showing the most associated TCRs and HLA-C alleles the fewest. Strong co-occurrence of HLA alleles, especially DR and DQ, made assigning TCR associations to individual alleles difficult. Only TCR beta chains were sequenced in this cohort, and the absence of alpha or paired-chain data limited detectable features. An association between a missense DCLRE1C variant and V-gene and J-gene trimming of TCR beta chains was found in a later genetic analysis and replicated in an independent cohort. The authors suggested that the approach could potentially be extended to other disease states and immunological phenotypes. Cytomegalovirus status was reported to be diagnosed by the classifier with high specificity and sensitivity in both the original and validation cohorts. A later analysis found that HLA-associated TCR beta chains were more clonally expanded and had lower generation probabilities than equally common non-associated chains. Because the 87-base-pair reads could not distinguish some IMGT-functional V segments, including TRBV6-2 and TRBV6-3, those segments were excluded. Most TCR sequences were seen in very few donors, while some public TCRs were found in many individuals. A later analysis associated about 17,000 TCR beta sequences with specific HLA alleles at a false discovery rate of 0.05. A few of the identified cytomegalovirus-associated TCR beta chains were confirmed in vitro to be specific for cytomegalovirus antigens. Because HLA typing was unavailable for some donors at each locus, only the typed subset was used in association tests. Compared with the roughly 720-donor mean, donors in an Asian-associated ancestry cluster had fewer N-insertions in productive TCRs, according to a later genetic analysis. Because counts were too low, about 18 rarely observed V segments, including chromosome 9 orphons, were excluded from the earlier analysis of 587 of the donors. In the study, some 160 TCR beta chains were listed as associated with cytomegalovirus. Broadly in line with IMGT annotations, most TCR beta V segments showed up in productive rearrangements about 87% or about 30% of the time in an earlier analysis of several hundred of the donors. A cluster of highly shared sequence variants was judged likely to represent a technical artifact of the sequencing pipeline. Immune exposure information for the cohort was limited to CMV serostatus. Sequencing depth was assumed to be roughly uniform across donors in the presence/absence analyses, though that assumption may not hold. A later analysis found that most CMV-associated TCR beta chains appeared HLA-restricted, with HLA associations seemingly driven largely by CMV exposure.

V loses 5 bases at its end and J loses 7 bases; junction bases beyond the gene matches: 8. Counted from cysteine to phenylalanine, this CDR3 has 14 amino acids. Just the 42-base CDR3 DNA is kept, in frame starting at base 1. For CDR1 and CDR2, the germline V gene (reference sequence) lists MNHEY and SMNVEV. The cohort comprised around 700 healthy bone marrow donors. Cohort members were all nominally healthy when sampled, although unrecorded immune exposures were likely present. The donor tested CMV seronegative and was one of the 352 seronegative cohort members. Every donor gave a peripheral blood sample, and the peripheral blood mononuclear cells from that sample were used for TCR beta sequencing. Genomic DNA extraction from the blood cell samples was performed with the Qiagen DNeasy Blood Extraction Kit. This clone was detected once. No cognate antigen has been identified for it. Base-call qualities are not available, and no considerably larger clone is one nucleotide away.

The V and J segments used are TRBV27 and TRBJ1-5, and 7 junction bases match TRBD1. The TCR sequence derives from a man in his 60s in good health and CMV-seronegative. Sample: PBMCs. The DNA sequence is TGTGCCAGCAGTCCCAACAGGGGAACCCAGCCCCAGCATTTT. This gives the protein CASSPNRGTQPQHF.